The 9 T cell receptor beta chains presented below share a single source sample, sequenced in a study of cytomegalovirus exposure and HLA in healthy donors. This PCR relied on a set of 60 Vbeta primers and 13 Jbeta primers. Clones were sequenced by immunoSEQ multiplex PCR, and TCRdb holds only the in-frame ones, with some missing. The sample has approximately 170,000 clones, over 75% seen once; the top ten hold 1% to 1.5%. Sequencing was performed on PBMCs. These receptors originate from a man over 45 in good health and CMV-seropositive.

This chain connects TRBV19 to TRBJ2-5; the D gene is possibly TRBD1 (5 bases). The CDR3 has 15 amino acids. V lost 0 bases to trimming and J lost 1 base, with 9 bases between them. Germline lookup yields CDR1 LNHDA and CDR2 SQIVND (reference sequence). The CDR3 loop is CASSIDNRPQETQYF. The DNA for the CDR3 is TGTGCCAGTAGTATAGATAACAGGCCCCAAGAGACCCAGTACTTC.

The J gene is TRBJ2-3, the V gene TRBV7-9, with no clear D. V was trimmed by 5 bases and J by 0 bases, leaving 9 bases between them. Germline assignment: CDR1 SEHNR and CDR2 FQNEAQ (reference sequence). This CDR3 is 14 amino acids long. CDR3 sequence: CASSPQISTDTQYF. The CDR3 DNA reads as TGTGCCAGCAGCCCTCAGATTAGCACAGATACGCAGTATTTT. Full variable domain (remainder filled in from reference TRBV7-9 and TRBJ2-3): DTGVSQNPRHKITKRGQNVTFRCDPISEHNRLYWYRQTLGQGPEFLTYFQNEAQLEKSRLLSDRFSAERPKGSFSTLEIQRTEQGDSAMYLCASSPQISTDTQYFGPGTRLTVL.

V and J are TRBV9 and TRBJ2-1; possible D gene TRBD1, 6 bases. This CDR3 comprises 16 residues. Germline V CDR1 and CDR2: SGDLS, YYNGEE. V lost 3 bases to trimming and J lost 6 bases, with 19 bases between them. The CDR3 loop is CASSARGDMAFNEQFF. CDR3 coding DNA: TGTGCCAGCAGCGCCCGAGGGGACATGGCCTTCAATGAGCAGTTCTTC.

This sequence joins TRBV7-3 and TRBJ2-3; the match to TRBD2 covers 10 bases. Losses at the gene ends were 1 base for V and 3 bases for J; bases not matched to a gene: 4. Germline-derived CDR1 and CDR2 are SGHTA and FQGTGA. The CDR3 covers 16 residues. The CDR3 sequence is CASSLIASGRTDTQYF. The CDR3 DNA sequence: TGTGCCAGCAGCTTAATCGCTAGCGGGAGAACAGATACGCAGTATTTT. The entire variable domain, with the rest obtained from reference TRBV7-3 and TRBJ2-3, is as follows: GAGVSQTPSNKVTEKGKYVELRCDPISGHTALYWYRQSLGQGPEFLIYFQGTGAADDSGLPNDRFFAVRPEGSVSTLKIQRTERGDSAVYLCASSLIASGRTDTQYFGPGTRLTVL.

The V call is TRBV18, the J call TRBJ1-5; 10 positions match TRBD1. CDR1 and CDR2 (germline): KGHSH, LQKENI. CDR3 length: 14 residues. Trimming cost V 6 bases and J 5 bases; bases outside gene matches: 4. CDR3 in DNA: TGTGCCAGCTCGGAGGGGACAGGGGATCAGCCCCAGCATTTT. Translating gives CASSEGTGDQPQHF. The full variable domain, completed using reference TRBV18 and TRBJ1-5, is NAGVMQNPRHLVRRRGQEARLRCSPMKGHSHVYWYRQLPEEGLKFMVYLQKENIIDESGMPKERFSAEFPKEGPSILRIQQVVRGDSAAYFCASSEGTGDQPQHFGDGTRLSIL.

The chain carries TRBV11-3 and TRBJ2-1, with 14 bases matching TRBD2. The V gene's germline CDR1 is SGHNT and CDR2 YENEEA. The CDR3 sequence is 16 residues long. The V segment lost 5 bases and the J segment 3 bases; nucleotides outside the gene matches: 3. This CDR3 is CASSRGLAGVYNEQFF. CDR3 bases: TGTGCCAGCAGCCGGGGACTAGCGGGGGTCTACAATGAGCAGTTCTTC.

The genes are TRBV6-4 and TRBJ2-3, with 10 bases identical to TRBD2. The CDR3 spans 16 residues. In germline, CDR1 is MRHNA, CDR2 SNTAGT. With V trimmed by 5 bases and J by 3 bases, 8 bases remained unmatched. The CDR3 reads CASSPSGRGGTDTQYF. For the CDR3, the DNA is TGTGCCAGCAGTCCCAGCGGGAGGGGGGGGACAGATACGCAGTATTTT.

The CDR3 DNA reads as TGCGCCAGCACTATACTAGCGAGGGTAGGAGAGACCCAGTACTTC. As protein: CASTILARVGETQYF. The chain employs TRBV5-1 and TRBJ2-5; 7 nucleotides align to TRBD2. With V trimmed by 6 bases and J by 4 bases, 12 bases remained unmatched. Germline lookup yields CDR1 SGHRS and CDR2 YFSETQ. The CDR3 extends over 15 amino acids. The variable domain in full, completed from reference TRBV5-1 and TRBJ2-5, reads KAGVTQTPRYLIKTRGQQVTLSCSPISGHRSVSWYQQTPGQGLQFLFEYFSETQRNKGNFPGRFSGRQFSNSRSEMNVSTLELGDSALYLCASTILARVGETQYFGPGTRLLVL.

CDR3 nucleotide sequence: TGTGCCTCCTTGGGGCAACTGAACACCGGGGAGCTGTTTTTT. Protein sequence: CASLGQLNTGELFF. The chain has TRBV6-1 and TRBJ2-2; D is possibly TRBD1 (5 bases). This CDR3 spans 14 amino acids. Trimming stripped 11 bases from V and 1 base from J, with 14 bases between. Per the germline V gene, CDR1 is MNHNS and CDR2 is SASEGT.